One and the same sample provided the 20 T cell receptor beta chains below, sequenced in a study of Ad26.COV2.S vaccination and SARS-CoV-2 variants (dated by TCRdb to about 2021). Library creation used the immunoSEQ multiplex PCR assay. As stored in TCRdb, this immuneACCESS dataset retains in-frame rearrangements with V and J assigned. A fraction of the clones does not appear; measured against another copy, unresolved V genes explain less than half of the discrepancy, and the remainder lacks a known reason. Within this sample are some 420,000 clones, with approximately 88% of them counted one time only. About 4% of the sample lies in the top ten. In the paper's terms, the treatment or condition label means: around 19 received Ad26.COV2.S at low or high dose, single or two shots; several received placebo; per-sample allocation not given. Repertoires of vaccine and placebo recipients were sequenced from samples collected on day 63 after the first injection.

The sample consisted of peripheral blood, taken in a trial of Ad26.COV2.S vaccine versus placebo. Every receptor here comes from a person aged 18 to 65 who received the Ad26.COV2.S COVID-19 vaccine or a placebo.

The chain recombines TRBV7-9 with TRBJ1-1; a weak D match, TRBD1 (6 bases). The germline V gene encodes CDR1 SEHNR and CDR2 FQNEAQ (reference sequence). Trimming removed 5 bases from V and 3 bases from J, with 19 bases in between. The CDR3 totals 16 residues. The CDR3 sequence is CASSPSRGGRDTEAFF. The CDR3 DNA follows: TGTGCCAGCAGCCCGAGCAGGGGTGGGAGGGACACTGAAGCTTTCTTT. The variable domain in full, completed from reference TRBV7-9 and TRBJ1-1, reads DTGVSQNPRHKITKRGQNVTFRCDPISEHNRLYWYRQTLGQGPEFLTYFQNEAQLEKSRLLSDRFSAERPKGSFSTLEIQRTEQGDSAMYLCASSPSRGGRDTEAFFGQGTRLTVV.

The CDR3 loop is CASSPYTTGTYEQYF. DNA of the CDR3: TGCGCCAGCAGCCCGTACACGACGGGAACCTACGAGCAGTACTTC. The V gene is TRBV4-3, the J gene TRBJ2-7, with D possibly TRBD2 on 5 matching bases. The CDR3 is 15 amino acids. Looked up from germline, CDR1 is LGHNA and CDR2 is YSLEER. The V end was cut by 4 bases, the J end by 2 bases, with 15 bases between.

The chain has TRBV28 and TRBJ2-1; D is perhaps TRBD1 or TRBD2 (5 bases each). Deletions cut 5 bases from V and 8 bases from J, with 19 bases between. Looked up from germline, CDR1 is MDHEN and CDR2 is SYDVKM. This CDR3 has 15 amino acids. CDR3 loop: CASSPPDRPGHEQFF. Written as DNA, the CDR3 is TGTGCCAGCAGTCCCCCTGATAGGCCGGGGCATGAGCAGTTCTTC.

This CDR3 is CASSQEWGRGRAEAFF. The CDR3 coding sequence is TGTGCCAGCAGCCAAGAATGGGGCAGGGGGAGGGCTGAAGCTTTCTTT. The V and J genes are TRBV14 and TRBJ1-1, with 7 positions matching TRBD1. The CDR3 is made up of 16 amino acids. CDR1 and CDR2 (germline): SGHDN, FVKESK. The J segment lost 6 bases and the V segment lost 0 bases, leaving 10 bases of the junction unmatched.

The chain combines TRBV30 with TRBJ1-1, with 7 bases fitting TRBD1. Germline CDR1 and CDR2: GTSNPN and SVGIG (reference sequence). CDR3 length: 12 amino acids. The junction had 3 bases not matched to a gene; V was cut back by 7 bases and J by 1 base. In DNA form, the CDR3 reads TGTGCCTCCCACAGGGGGAACACTGAAGCTTTCTTT. Its translation is CASHRGNTEAFF.

The CDR3 here is CASSRPGQFNSPLHF. In DNA, the CDR3 is TGTGCCAGCAGCCGCCCGGGACAGTTTAATTCACCCCTCCACTTT. The chain carries TRBV2 and TRBJ1-6; TRBD1 agrees at 7 bases. Germline CDR1 is SNHLY and CDR2 is FYNNEI. The CDR3 covers 15 residues. The J segment lost 6 bases and the V segment lost 6 bases, leaving 8 bases of the junction unmatched.

The CDR3 region has the DNA TGTGCCAGCTCACCACTACCAACCGGACAATCATCTTACACCGGGGAGCTGTTTTTT. This gives the protein CASSPLPTGQSSYTGELFF. V is TRBV18 and J is TRBJ2-2; weak D call: TRBD1 (5 bases). With 1 base removed from V and 3 bases from J, the gap between germline ends came to 21 bases. The germline gives CDR1 KGHSH, CDR2 LQKENI. This CDR3 spans 19 amino acids. Using reference TRBV18 and TRBJ2-2 for the parts outside the CDR3, the full variable domain is NAGVMQNPRHLVRRRGQEARLRCSPMKGHSHVYWYRQLPEEGLKFMVYLQKENIIDESGMPKERFSAEFPKEGPSILRIQQVVRGDSAAYFCASSPLPTGQSSYTGELFFGEGSRLTVL.

The chain joins TRBV19 to TRBJ2-7, with 10 bases identical to TRBD1. J gave up 4 bases and V 4 bases, and 7 bases lay outside the gene matches. Per germline, CDR1 LNHDA and CDR2 SQIVND (reference sequence). The CDR3 consists of 15 residues. CDR3 region: CASSSSGTGDYEQYF. The CDR3 nucleotides read TGTGCCAGTAGTAGTTCCGGGACAGGGGATTACGAGCAGTACTTC.

The chain joins TRBV9 to TRBJ1-3; the D gene is possibly TRBD1 (6 bases). V lost 3 bases and J 0 bases, leaving 7 bases between the germline ends. This CDR3 region has 14 residues. The germline CDR1 and CDR2 sequences are SGDLS and YYNGEE. The CDR3 loop is CASSGTVSGNTIYF. CDR3 DNA: TGTGCCAGCAGCGGGACAGTCTCTGGAAACACCATATATTTT.

V and J are TRBV6-5 and TRBJ1-2, with TRBD1 as a possible D gene (6 bases). Germline CDR1 and CDR2: MNHEY and SVGAGI. Trimming removed 7 bases from V and 3 bases from J, with 15 bases in between. The CDR3 totals 14 residues. The CDR3 coding sequence is TGTGCCAGCAATCGAGGGGGGGGCGACTATGGCTACACCTTC. Its protein is CASNRGGGDYGYTF.

The table lists this clone with a few counts. The CDR3 nucleotides are TGCGCCAGCAGCCAAGATTATCGACAATCCACTGAAGCTTTCTTT. Translation: CASSQDYRQSTEAFF. The rearrangement uses TRBV4-3 and TRBJ1-1, with unresolved D. Trimming took 0 bases from V and 4 from J, leaving 12 bases between them. In germline, CDR1 is LGHNA, CDR2 YSLEER. The CDR3 extends over 15 amino acids.

This clone was seen only a few times. The chain couples TRBV6-5 to TRBJ2-7; 8 nucleotides align to TRBD1. The CDR3 is 14 amino acids. The J segment lost 2 bases and the V segment lost 5 bases, leaving 5 bases of the junction unmatched. Germline-derived CDR1 and CDR2 are MNHEY and SVGAGI. CDR3 nucleotide sequence: TGTGCCAGCAGTAGACAGGGGATTGCCTACGAGCAGTACTTC. It translates to CASSRQGIAYEQYF.

The chain combines TRBV9 with TRBJ2-3; D is perhaps TRBD2 (6 bases). The CDR3 loop spans 15 amino acids. V lost 6 bases to trimming and J lost 4 bases, with 18 bases between them. Germline V gene sequence: CDR1 SGDLS, CDR2 YYNGEE. CDR3 sequence: CASTLSGTSPDTQYF. As DNA, the CDR3 is TGTGCCAGCACCCTTTCCGGAACTAGCCCAGATACGCAGTATTTT.

The V gene is TRBV29-1, the J gene TRBJ2-1, with D uncertain. Trimming stripped 4 bases from V and 4 bases from J, with 11 bases between. The CDR3 contains 13 residues. Germline lookup yields CDR1 SQVTM and CDR2 ANQGSEA. CDR3 bases: TGCAGCGTTGTAAGGACGGTTTACAATGAGCAGTTCTTC. Translation: CSVVRTVYNEQFF.

The rearrangement uses TRBV20-1 and TRBJ2-3, with D uncertain. The CDR3 runs to 11 residues. Trimming cost V 8 bases and J 6 bases, with 12 bases left between them. CDR1 is DFQATT and CDR2 is SNEGSKA in the germline V gene (reference sequence). Written as DNA, the CDR3 is TGCAGTACGCAAACGTTGGATACGCAGTATTTT. It encodes CSTQTLDTQYF.

The CDR3 sequence: CASSLEGGVGTDTQYF. CDR3 nucleotide sequence: TGCGCCAGCAGCTTGGAGGGCGGGGTAGGCACAGATACGCAGTATTTT. The chain recombines TRBV5-1 with TRBJ2-3, with a possible D match to TRBD2 (6 bases). V lost 0 bases and J lost 1, with 12 bases in between. This CDR3 region has 16 residues. Germline lookup yields CDR1 SGHRS and CDR2 YFSETQ.

This sequence joins TRBV7-2 and TRBJ2-7; TRBD2 might be the D (6 bases). Trimming left V 0 bases short and J 9 bases short, with 18 bases between. Germline-derived CDR1 and CDR2 are SGHTA and FQGNSA. The CDR3 loop spans 15 amino acids. DNA for the CDR3: TGTGCCAGCAGCTTAGCTGGGCGGGGATCTACGTGGCAGTACTTC. Translation gives CASSLAGRGSTWQYF. Drawing the rest from reference TRBV7-2 and TRBJ2-7, the complete variable domain is GAGVSQSPSNKVTEKGKDVELRCDPISGHTALYWYRQSLGQGLEFLIYFQGNSAPDKSGLPSDRFSAERTGGSVSTLTIQRTQQEDSAVYLCASSLAGRGSTWQYFGPGTRLTVT.

This clone has just one count. The V call is TRBV4-3, the J call TRBJ2-1; 12 nucleotides agree with TRBD2. With V trimmed by 4 bases and J by 4 bases, 5 bases remained unmatched. Germline loops: CDR1 LGHNA, CDR2 YSLEER. This CDR3 comprises 16 residues. The CDR3 region is CASSPETSGGYNEQFF. CDR3 nucleotides: TGCGCCAGCAGCCCGGAGACTAGCGGGGGTTACAATGAGCAGTTCTTC.

The rearrangement uses TRBV4-1 and TRBJ2-7; 7 bases map to TRBD1. CDR1 MGHRA and CDR2 YSYEKL come from the germline V gene. J gave up 2 bases and V 0 bases, and 4 bases lay outside the gene matches. The CDR3 totals 15 residues. The CDR3 DNA reads TGCGCCAGCAGCCAAGATCCCCAGGGGGCCTACGAGCAGTACTTC. This sequence encodes CASSQDPQGAYEQYF.

As to this clone: Other DNA variants within this sample encode the same CDR3. The rearrangement links TRBV5-1 to TRBJ1-2; TRBD1 aligns across 8 bases. Unmatched junction bases numbered 4, after V lost 4 bases and J lost 2 bases. The CDR3 is made up of 14 amino acids. Germline loops: CDR1 SGHRS, CDR2 YFSETQ. This CDR3 reads CASSLGQGNYGYTF. The CDR3 DNA reads TGCGCCAGCAGCCTAGGACAGGGAAACTATGGCTACACCTTC.